This T cell receptor beta chain is drawn from a study of shared clonotypes between healthy human individuals. Per the original data handling: From ImmunoSEQ came sequences covering only the junction and carrying no quality scores, so filtering differed. The data were produced by immunoSEQ multiplex PCR, yet TCRdb's version contains in-frame clones alone and is incomplete. That table supplies the V and J calls and clone size; D and trimming were determined from the DNA. The sample lists nearly 2 million clones; roughly 94% were seen once. Only CD45RO-negative cells positively selected for CCR7 counted as naive CD8 cells, so terminally differentiated effector memory CD45RA+ cells were excluded. CDR1 MGHRA and CDR2 YSYEKL come from the germline V gene. V lost 5 bases to trimming and J lost 3 bases, with 7 bases between them. The CDR3 covers 13 residues.

The chain couples TRBV4-1 to TRBJ2-2; D uncertain. Sequencing input: naive CD8+ T cells sorted from blood. The TCR was taken from a man between 18 and 29 years old in good health. CDR3 region: CASSWTDTGELFF. The CDR3 region has the DNA TGCGCCAGCAGCTGGACGGACACCGGGGAGCTGTTTTTT.